The 21 T cell receptor beta chains in this list originate from one sample, sequenced in a study of shared clonotypes between healthy human individuals. CD45RO-negative CD8 cells positively selected for CCR7 made up the naive population, which excluded terminally differentiated effector memory CD45RA+ cells. TCRdb keeps only in-frame clones here, not all; method: immunoSEQ multiplex PCR. The data hold some 2,000,000 clones, with about 94% observed a single time. The sequenced material came from naive CD8+ T cells sorted from blood. The receptors originated from a man younger than 30 in good health.

Remarks on this clone: Different DNA sequences within this sample yield the same CDR3. The chain recombines TRBV11-2 with TRBJ2-7; D is ambiguous. Deletions cut 3 bases from V and 2 bases from J, with 5 bases between. The CDR3 is 12 amino acids. The V gene's germline CDR1 is SGHAT and CDR2 FQNNGV. CDR3 sequence (DNA): TGTGCCAGCAGCTTCGATCCCTACGAGCAGTACTTC. Translating gives CASSFDPYEQYF.

This clone was seen a single time. The chain couples TRBV6-5 to TRBJ2-1; D is unclear. The CDR3 has 13 residues. Trimming pared 6 bases from V and 5 bases from J, leaving 11 bases between. The germline CDR1 and CDR2 sequences are MNHEY and SVGAGI. The CDR3 protein is CASSPERNNEQFF. The CDR3, as DNA: TGTGCCAGCAGCCCTGAACGAAACAATGAGCAGTTCTTC.

This clone has only one observation. The V and J genes are TRBV7-8 and TRBJ2-1; D may be TRBD2 (6 bases). The CDR3 runs to 16 residues. V shed 1 base and J shed 3 bases, with 13 bases lying between them. Germline CDR1 is SGHVS and CDR2 is FQNEAQ. Here the CDR3 DNA reads TGTGCCAGCAGCTTAGTAGGGGACTTCGTCTACAATGAGCAGTTCTTC. Protein sequence: CASSLVGDFVYNEQFF.

The chain recombines TRBV27 with TRBJ2-5; D may be TRBD1 or TRBD2 (5 bases each). The CDR3 spans 16 residues. Per the germline V gene, CDR1 is MNHEY and CDR2 is SMNVEV (reference sequence). The V gene lost 3 bases and the J gene lost 2 bases, with 16 bases spanning the gap. The CDR3 spells CASSFLGAGGQETQYF. In DNA form, the CDR3 reads TGTGCCAGCAGTTTCCTTGGGGCAGGAGGTCAAGAGACCCAGTACTTC.

This sequence joins TRBV6-1 and TRBJ2-7; D is perhaps TRBD2 (5 bases). With 7 bases removed from V and 4 bases from J, the gap between germline ends came to 14 bases. The CDR3 is 13 residues long. The germline V gene encodes CDR1 MNHNS and CDR2 SASEGT. CDR3 DNA sequence: TGTGCCAGCACCATCAAACGGGGATACGAGCAGTACTTC. Residues: CASTIKRGYEQYF.

The chain couples TRBV11-3 to TRBJ1-2; D is possibly TRBD1 (6 bases). V was pared by 7 bases and J by 6 bases, with 21 bases between. The CDR3 loop spans 15 amino acids. Germline lookup yields CDR1 SGHNT and CDR2 YENEEA. The CDR3 nucleotides are TGTGCCAGCATCTCCCCAAGGGGCGGGGGCGATGGCTACACCTTC. Protein sequence: CASISPRGGGDGYTF.

The chain is built from TRBV4-1 and TRBJ1-5; D is unclear. Trimming took off 2 bases at V and 4 bases at J, with 9 bases between the two ends. The CDR3 sequence is 14 residues long. The germline V gene encodes CDR1 MGHRA and CDR2 YSYEKL. CDR3: CASSQIVANQPQHF. The CDR3 DNA follows: TGCGCCAGCAGCCAAATTGTCGCGAATCAGCCCCAGCATTTT.

The chain recombines TRBV19 with TRBJ1-5; D may be TRBD1 (5 bases). This CDR3 is built from 15 residues. With 6 bases removed from V and 0 bases from J, the gap between germline ends came to 12 bases. The V gene's germline CDR1 is LNHDA and CDR2 SQIVND (reference sequence). As DNA, the CDR3 is TGTGCCAGTAGGCTGACAGATTATAGCAATCAGCCCCAGCATTTT. Amino acids: CASRLTDYSNQPQHF.

The gene calls are TRBV7-2 and TRBJ1-1; D not resolved. V lost 1 base and J lost 4, with 13 bases in between. The CDR3 is 15 residues long. CDR1 is SGHTA, CDR2 FQGNSA, per germline. DNA for the CDR3: TGTGCCAGCAGCTTAGTTCCGGGATGGGGCACTGAAGCTTTCTTT. Its translation: CASSLVPGWGTEAFF.

The chain couples TRBV5-1 to TRBJ1-1, with D possibly TRBD1 on 5 matching bases. Germline V CDR1 and CDR2: SGHRS, YFSETQ. With 4 bases removed from V and 0 bases from J, the gap between germline ends came to 7 bases. This CDR3 is built from 13 residues. CDR3 region: CASSMTVNTEAFF. The CDR3 DNA is TGCGCCAGCAGCATGACAGTGAACACTGAAGCTTTCTTT.

The rearrangement joins TRBV7-9 to TRBJ2-5; D might be TRBD1 (7 bases). Between the trimmed V and J ends, which lost 5 bases and 5 bases, there was a span of 24 bases. The germline V gene encodes CDR1 SEHNR and CDR2 FQNEAQ (reference sequence). This CDR3 has 17 amino acids. The CDR3 nucleotides read TGTGCCAGCAGCGCTGTAACTACAGGGGAGGATCGGGAGACCCAGTACTTC. Translated, it gives CASSAVTTGEDRETQYF.

The chain is built from TRBV5-6 and TRBJ2-1, with a weak D call TRBD1 (5 bases). The CDR3 covers 13 residues. Germline V gene data show CDR1 as SGHDT and CDR2 as YYEEEE. V was cut by 3 bases and J by 3 bases, with 7 bases left in between. DNA of the CDR3: TGTGCCAGCAGCTCGACAGACTACAATGAGCAGTTCTTC. It specifies CASSSTDYNEQFF.

V gene TRBV4-3 combines with J gene TRBJ2-5, with TRBD2 matching 12 bases. The germline CDR1 and CDR2 sequences are LGHNA and YSLEER. V was clipped by 0 bases and J by 3 bases; unmatched bases: 2. This CDR3 contains 16 residues. The DNA of the CDR3 is TGCGCCAGCAGCCAAGATGGACTAGCGGGAAAAGAGACCCAGTACTTC. Encoded protein: CASSQDGLAGKETQYF.

V and J are TRBV27 and TRBJ2-3; the match to TRBD2 covers 7 bases. The CDR3 is made up of 15 amino acids. The V gene end was trimmed by 3 bases and the J gene end by 4 bases; junction bases not matched to a gene: 7. The germline gives CDR1 MNHEY, CDR2 SMNVEV (reference sequence). CDR3 amino acids: CASSFDAGESDTQYF. In DNA, the CDR3 is TGTGCCAGCAGTTTTGATGCGGGGGAGTCAGATACGCAGTATTTT.

The chain employs TRBV6-6 and TRBJ2-7, with D perhaps given as TRBD1 or TRBD2 (5 bases each). CDR1 is MNHNY, CDR2 SVGAGI, per germline (reference sequence). CDR3 length: 16 amino acids. The V and J ends lost 2 bases and 3 bases respectively, with 17 bases between them. DNA for the CDR3: TGTGCCAGCAGTTACCTCGGGGCCCCCCTGCACTACGAGCAGTACTTC. This sequence encodes CASSYLGAPLHYEQYF.

The count of this clone is one. This chain joins TRBV7-2 and TRBJ1-2; 9 nucleotides line up with TRBD1. Per germline, CDR1 SGHTA and CDR2 FQGNSA. Unmatched junction bases numbered 7, after V lost 4 bases and J lost 4 bases. The CDR3 sequence is 15 residues long. The CDR3 region is CASSSEPGQGYGYTF. CDR3 coding DNA: TGTGCCAGCAGCTCCGAACCGGGACAGGGCTATGGCTACACCTTC.

V gene TRBV27 combines with J gene TRBJ2-1, with a tentative D call TRBD2 (5 bases). The CDR3 has 17 residues. Trimming left V 0 bases short and J 0 bases short, with 12 bases between. Per the germline V gene, CDR1 is MNHEY and CDR2 is SMNVEV (reference sequence). The CDR3 bases are TGTGCCAGCAGTTTATCTGTAGCGCGGAGCTCCTACAATGAGCAGTTCTTC. The encoded protein is CASSLSVARSSYNEQFF.

J is TRBJ1-5 and V is TRBV19, with D uncertain. The V end was cut by 3 bases, the J end by 4 bases, with 10 bases between. The CDR3 sequence is 14 residues long. CDR1 and CDR2 (germline): LNHDA, SQIVND (reference sequence). CDR3 nucleotides: TGTGCCAGTAGTATTGGGCGCCAGAATCAGCCCCAGCATTTT. This gives the protein CASSIGRQNQPQHF.

V is TRBV19 and J is TRBJ2-5; D not certain. The CDR3 is 12 residues long. The V end lost 10 bases, the J end lost 5 bases, and 14 bases lay between the germline ends. CDR1 and CDR2 from the germline V gene are LNHDA and SQIVND (reference sequence). The CDR3 nucleotides are TGTGCCACTGCTGGGGTTGATGAGACCCAGTACTTC. Translation: CATAGVDETQYF.

The V call is TRBV19, the J call TRBJ2-4, with D perhaps being TRBD1 or TRBD2 (5 bases each). The V and J ends lost 6 bases and 5 bases respectively, with 11 bases between them. Germline values: CDR1 LNHDA, CDR2 SQIVND (reference sequence). The CDR3 has 13 amino acids. In DNA form, the CDR3 reads TGTGCCAGTAGGTCCGGGACGGAAAACATTCAGTACTTC. Translated: CASRSGTENIQYF. Full variable domain (outside the CDR3, taken from reference TRBV19 and TRBJ2-4): DGGITQSPKYLFRKEGQNVTLSCEQNLNHDAMYWYRQDPGQGLRLIYYSQIVNDFQKGDIAEGYSVSREKKESFPLTVTSAQKNPTAFYLCASRSGTENIQYFGAGTRLSVL.

About this clone itself: Other nucleotide sequences from this sample produce the same CDR3. The V gene is TRBV5-6, the J gene TRBJ1-2; D call uncertain. The CDR3 loop spans 13 amino acids. CDR1 and CDR2 from the germline V gene are SGHDT and YYEEEE. The germline V and J ends were trimmed by 0 bases and 3 bases, with 6 bases remaining between them. CDR3 in amino acids: CASSLGQDYGYTF. CDR3 in DNA: TGTGCCAGCAGCTTGGGGCAGGACTATGGCTACACCTTC.